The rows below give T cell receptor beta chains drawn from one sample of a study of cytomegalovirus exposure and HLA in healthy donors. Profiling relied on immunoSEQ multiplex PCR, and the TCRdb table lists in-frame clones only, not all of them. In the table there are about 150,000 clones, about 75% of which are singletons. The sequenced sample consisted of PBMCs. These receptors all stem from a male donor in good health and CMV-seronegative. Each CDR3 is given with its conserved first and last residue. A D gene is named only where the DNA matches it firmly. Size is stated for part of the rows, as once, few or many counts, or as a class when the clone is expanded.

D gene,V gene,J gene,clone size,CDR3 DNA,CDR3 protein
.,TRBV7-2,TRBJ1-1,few,TGTGCCAGCAGCCCACCGACAGGAGCGAACACTGAAGCTTTCTTT,CASSPPTGANTEAFF
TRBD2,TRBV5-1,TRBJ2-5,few,TGCGCCAGCCAGCACTCTAACCTCGGGACTAGCGGTGCCCAAGAGACCCAGTACTTC,CASQHSNLGTSGAQETQYF
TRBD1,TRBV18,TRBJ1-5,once,TGTGCCAGCTCATTCACAGGGGATCAGCCCCAGCATTTT,CASSFTGDQPQHF
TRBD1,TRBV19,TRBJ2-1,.,TGTGCCAGTAAAACCGGGACAGGGGCCTACAATGAGCAGTTCTTC,CASKTGTGAYNEQFF
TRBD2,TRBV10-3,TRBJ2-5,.,TGTGCCATCGCCGAGCGGGGGCTGGAGGAGACCCAGTACTTC,CAIAERGLEETQYF
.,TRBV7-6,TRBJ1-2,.,TGTGCCAGCAGCCCAGCGGAGAACTATGGCTACACCTTC,CASSPAENYGYTF
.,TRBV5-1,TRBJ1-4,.,TGCGCCAGCAGCTTGGAGGGGAACTTTAATGAAAAACTGTTTTTT,CASSLEGNFNEKLFF
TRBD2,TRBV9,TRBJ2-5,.,TGTGCCAGCAGCGTAAGTCTAGCGGGAGCAGGATCCGAGACCCAGTACTTC,CASSVSLAGAGSETQYF
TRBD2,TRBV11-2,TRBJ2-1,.,TGTGCCAGCAGCTTATCTAGCGGGGATTTTTTCTTC,CASSLSSGDFFF
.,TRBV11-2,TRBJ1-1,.,TGTGCCAGCAGCTTATCCCTAGGACAGGAAGCTTTCTTT,CASSLSLGQEAFF
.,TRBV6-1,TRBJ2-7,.,TGTGCCAGCAGTCCGGGGGCCTACGAGCAGTACTTC,CASSPGAYEQYF
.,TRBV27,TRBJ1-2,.,TGTGCCAGCAGTTTACAGGGGTTTGGCTACACCTTC,CASSLQGFGYTF
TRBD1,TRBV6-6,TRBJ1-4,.,TGTGCCAGCCGCGACAGGGTCGCTAATGAAAAACTGTTTTTT,CASRDRVANEKLFF
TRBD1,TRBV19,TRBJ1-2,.,TGTGCCAGTAGTATCTCGGGACAGGGCAGCAGCTATGGCTACACCTTC,CASSISGQGSSYGYTF
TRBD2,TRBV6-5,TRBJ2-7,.,TGTGCCAGCAGTCCGGGGGGCTACGAGCAGTACTTC,CASSPGGYEQYF
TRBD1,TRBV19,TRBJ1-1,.,TGTGCCAGTAGCTATGACAGGGGGCATGGGCCGAACACTGAAGCTTTCTTT,CASSYDRGHGPNTEAFF